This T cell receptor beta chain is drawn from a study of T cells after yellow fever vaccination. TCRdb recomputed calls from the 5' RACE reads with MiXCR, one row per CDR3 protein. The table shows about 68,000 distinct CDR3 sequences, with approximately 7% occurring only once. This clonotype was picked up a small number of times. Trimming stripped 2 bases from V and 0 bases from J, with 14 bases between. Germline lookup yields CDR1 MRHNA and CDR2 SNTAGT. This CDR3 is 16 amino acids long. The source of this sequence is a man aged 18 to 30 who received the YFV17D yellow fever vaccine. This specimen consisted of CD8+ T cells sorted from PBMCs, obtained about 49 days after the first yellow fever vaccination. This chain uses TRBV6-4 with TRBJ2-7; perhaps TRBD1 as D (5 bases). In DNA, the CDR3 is TGTGCCAGCAGTGACCCGACAGATCTGGGCTCCTACGAGCAGTACTTC. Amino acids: CASSDPTDLGSYEQYF.